A single sample gave rise to the 20 T cell receptor beta chains below, sequenced in a study of somatic mutations in cytotoxic T cells in rheumatoid arthritis. TCRdb keeps only in-frame clones here, not all; method: immunoSEQ multiplex PCR. There are approximately 9,500 clones in the sample; approximately 86% occur only once, and roughly 8% lies in the top ten. Sequenced sample: CD8+ T cells sorted from blood. The source is an adult with rheumatoid arthritis.

In this sample, this clone turned up a few times. This chain connects TRBV6-1 to TRBJ2-7; unclear D gene. Between the trimmed V and J ends, which lost 0 bases and 1 base, there was a span of 10 bases. The germline V gene has CDR1 MNHNS and CDR2 SASEGT. The CDR3 runs 15 residues. CDR3: CASSEAHSGSYEQYF. The CDR3 bases are TGTGCCAGCAGTGAAGCTCACTCCGGATCCTACGAGCAGTACTTC.

This CDR3 reads CASSEGYSNQPQHF. DNA for the CDR3: TGCGCCAGCAGCGAAGGGTATAGCAATCAGCCCCAGCATTTT. The chain couples TRBV4-1 to TRBJ1-5; D is undetermined. V lost 5 bases, J lost 0 bases, and 8 bases lay in between. This CDR3 comprises 14 residues. In germline, CDR1 is MGHRA, CDR2 YSYEKL.

This rearrangement joins TRBV4-2 to TRBJ1-3; the D gene is possibly TRBD1 (6 bases). V was cut by 0 bases and J by 0 bases, with 21 bases left in between. The CDR3 totals 20 residues. CDR1 and CDR2 (germline): LGHNA, YNFKEQ. CDR3 region: CASSQDLGRGPESSGNTIYF. The CDR3 nucleotides read TGTGCCAGCAGCCAAGATTTAGGGCGGGGGCCCGAAAGCTCTGGAAACACCATATATTTT.

This clone was counted between two and nine times. V usage is TRBV7-9 and J usage is TRBJ1-5, with D unclear. Trimming stripped 6 bases from V and 8 bases from J, with 20 bases between. In germline, CDR1 is SEHNR, CDR2 FQNEAQ (reference sequence). The CDR3 length is 15 residues. The CDR3 DNA sequence: TGTGCCAGCAGTTCCGGGTCGGTCGCAATGGAGCCCCAGCATTTT. Protein product: CASSSGSVAMEPQHF. Full variable domain (outside the CDR3, taken from reference TRBV7-9 and TRBJ1-5): DTGVSQNPRHKITKRGQNVTFRCDPISEHNRLYWYRQTLGQGPEFLTYFQNEAQLEKSRLLSDRFSAERPKGSFSTLEIQRTEQGDSAMYLCASSSGSVAMEPQHFGDGTRLSIL.

V gene TRBV7-8 combines with J gene TRBJ2-7; TRBD2 matches at 7 bases. This CDR3 is built from 15 residues. V lost 5 bases to trimming and J lost 0 bases; unmatched junction nucleotides: 7. Germline-derived CDR1 and CDR2 are SGHVS and FQNEAQ. The CDR3: CASSPTGGSSYEQYF. The CDR3 region has the DNA TGTGCCAGCAGCCCCACGGGGGGTAGCTCCTACGAGCAGTACTTC.

The rearrangement links TRBV7-2 to TRBJ2-4, with D possibly matching TRBD2 (6 bases). The V end was cut by 2 bases, the J end by 0 bases, with 14 bases between. The CDR3 covers 17 residues. Germline V gives CDR1 SGHTA, CDR2 FQGNSA. CDR3 nucleotides: TGTGCCAGCAGCTTATGGGGTAGCGGAAGAGCCAAAAACATTCAGTACTTC. It encodes CASSLWGSGRAKNIQYF. Combining the CDR3 with reference TRBV7-2 and TRBJ2-4 gives the whole variable domain GAGVSQSPSNKVTEKGKDVELRCDPISGHTALYWYRQSLGQGLEFLIYFQGNSAPDKSGLPSDRFSAERTGGSVSTLTIQRTQQEDSAVYLCASSLWGSGRAKNIQYFGAGTRLSVL.

This clone was detected only once. The J gene is TRBJ1-3, the V gene TRBV19; 10 positions agree with TRBD1. The V gene's germline CDR1 is LNHDA and CDR2 SQIVND (reference sequence). V dropped 5 bases and J dropped 2; count of bases not matched to a gene: 12. This CDR3 comprises 18 residues. The CDR3 loop reads CASSHRDRGIEAGNTIYF. The CDR3, as DNA: TGTGCCAGTAGTCATCGGGACAGGGGAATCGAGGCTGGAAACACCATATATTTT.

This clone was seen more than once but under ten times. The J gene is TRBJ2-7, the V gene TRBV27; 7 nucleotides line up with TRBD1. Germline V lookup: CDR1 MNHEY, CDR2 SMNVEV (reference sequence). The CDR3 has 13 amino acids. J was trimmed by 5 bases and V by 6 bases; bases with no gene match: 7. The CDR3 here is CASRPGQSHEQYF. The CDR3 DNA follows: TGTGCCAGCAGGCCGGGACAGAGTCACGAGCAGTACTTC.

The rearrangement joins TRBV23-1 to TRBJ2-1, with 15 bases that match TRBD2. TRBV23-1 is placed among ORFs of uncertain function. V dropped 1 base and J dropped 9; count of bases not matched to a gene: 10. The CDR3 spans 18 residues. The CDR3 DNA follows: TGCGCCAGCAGTCAATTGGGACTAGCGGGAGGCCCGGAGACTGAGCAGTTCTTC. It is translated as CASSQLGLAGGPETEQFF.

J is TRBJ2-3 and V is TRBV29-1, with 10 bases matching TRBD2. The length of the CDR3 is 14 residues. Germline CDR1 and CDR2: SQVTM and ANQGSEA. The junction had 7 bases not matched to a gene; V was cut back by 3 bases and J by 7 bases. The CDR3 DNA is TGCAGCGTTGAGAGGTTAGCGGGAGGATATACGCAGTATTTT. As protein: CSVERLAGGYTQYF.

This clone came up once. CDR3 residues: CATSTTGGYQETQYF. Written as DNA, the CDR3 is TGTGCCACCAGCACTACCGGGGGGTATCAAGAGACCCAGTACTTC. The chain links TRBV15 to TRBJ2-5, with 7 bases that match TRBD2. V shed 4 bases, J shed 2 bases, and the junction held 7 bases outside the gene matches. This CDR3 spans 15 amino acids. The germline V gene encodes CDR1 LNHNV and CDR2 YYDKDF (reference sequence).

This clone was observed a single time. The chain recombines TRBV7-6 with TRBJ2-1, with D tentatively TRBD2 (7 bases). Trimming took off 3 bases at V and 3 bases at J, with 12 bases between the two ends. This CDR3 has 15 amino acids. The V gene's germline CDR1 is SGHVS and CDR2 FNYEAQ. CDR3 sequence: CASSFLADSYNEQFF. The CDR3 DNA reads as TGTGCCAGCAGCTTTCTAGCGGACAGCTACAATGAGCAGTTCTTC.

V gene TRBV29-1 combines with J gene TRBJ1-1; 8 nucleotides agree with TRBD1. CDR3 length equals 15 residues. V was pared by 4 bases and J by 4 bases, with 11 bases of the junction left unmatched. CDR1 and CDR2 from the germline V gene are SQVTM and ANQGSEA. CDR3: CSVAGDIQGGTEAFF. CDR3 DNA: TGCAGCGTTGCAGGGGATATACAGGGGGGCACTGAAGCTTTCTTT.

The rearrangement uses TRBV6-1 and TRBJ2-7; D is perhaps TRBD1 or TRBD2 (5 bases each). The CDR3 is 14 amino acids. Germline assignment: CDR1 MNHNS and CDR2 SASEGT. Between the trimmed V and J ends, which lost 1 base and 6 bases, there was a span of 13 bases. The CDR3 here is CASSEGVGTGEQYF. The CDR3 DNA sequence: TGTGCCAGCAGTGAAGGGGTGGGGACGGGCGAGCAGTACTTC.

This clone was recorded only once. The chain recombines TRBV27 with TRBJ2-3, with a weak D call TRBD1 (5 bases). There are 12 residues in the CDR3. Deletions cut 6 bases from V and 6 bases from J, with 10 bases between. Looked up from germline, CDR1 is MNHEY and CDR2 is SMNVEV (reference sequence). The CDR3: CASSYKGDTQYF. CDR3 DNA: TGTGCCAGCAGCTACAAGGGGGATACGCAGTATTTT.

The chain joins TRBV4-1 to TRBJ2-3, with D hard to call. CDR3 length equals 16 residues. Looked up from germline, CDR1 is MGHRA and CDR2 is YSYEKL. V was shortened by 5 bases and J by 2 bases, with 17 bases between the two germline ends. This CDR3 is CASSESSLRFTDTQYF. The DNA for the CDR3 is TGCGCCAGCAGCGAGTCCTCTCTGCGGTTCACAGATACGCAGTATTTT.

V and J are TRBV6-5 and TRBJ1-1; D is undetermined. The CDR3 covers 11 residues. Trimming removed 6 bases from V and 2 bases from J, with 4 bases in between. From germline, CDR1 is MNHEY and CDR2 SVGAGI. CDR3 DNA: TGTGCCAGCAGCAGAAACACTGAAGCTTTCTTT. Residues: CASSRNTEAFF.

The chain couples TRBV5-1 to TRBJ2-7; 7 bases map to TRBD2. The V gene end was trimmed by 10 bases and the J gene end by 3 bases; junction bases not matched to a gene: 10. Germline assignment: CDR1 SGHRS and CDR2 YFSETQ. The CDR3 is made up of 13 amino acids. CDR3 amino acids: CASQATSDYEQYF. The CDR3 DNA reads as TGCGCCTCCCAGGCCACTAGCGACTACGAGCAGTACTTC.

V usage is TRBV7-9 and J usage is TRBJ2-1, with TRBD2 as a possible D gene (6 bases). The CDR3 loop spans 12 amino acids. Germline V gives CDR1 SEHNR, CDR2 FQNEAQ (reference sequence). V shed 5 bases and J shed 10 bases, with 12 bases lying between them. As DNA, the CDR3 is TGTGCCAGCAGCCCGAGGGCGGGAGAGCAGTTCTTC. Translated, it gives CASSPRAGEQFF. The full variable domain, rest sourced from reference TRBV7-9 and TRBJ2-1, is DTGVSQNPRHKITKRGQNVTFRCDPISEHNRLYWYRQTLGQGPEFLTYFQNEAQLEKSRLLSDRFSAERPKGSFSTLEIQRTEQGDSAMYLCASSPRAGEQFFGPGTRLTVL.

The genes are TRBV6-5 and TRBJ1-1, with D unresolved. Between the trimmed V and J ends, which lost 8 bases and 0 bases, there was a span of 10 bases. Germline assignment: CDR1 MNHEY and CDR2 SVGAGI. There are 13 residues in the CDR3. The CDR3 loop reads CASSYQLNTEAFF. The DNA for the CDR3 is TGTGCCAGCTCTTACCAGCTGAACACTGAAGCTTTCTTT.